This entry concerns a single TCR beta chain. As yet, its antigen is unknown. Germline V gene sequence: CDR1 SGDLS, CDR2 YYNGEE. V was trimmed by 0 bases and J by 2 bases, leaving 8 bases between them. CDR3 length: 15 amino acids. Stated time point: 20-29 weeks after completion of therapy. The data belong to a study of T cell therapy after organ transplantation. Here immunoSEQ multiplex PCR was the method, and the copy in TCRdb shows in-frame clones only, minus some. Of around 20,000 clones in the sample, roughly 89% are singletons; the top ten hold 30% to 45%. Study-wide results and caveats: Post-therapy CD8 clonality change correlated inversely with pretherapy clonality. Poor CD8+ T cell yield may explain few expansions in nonresponders.

The sample was CD8+ T cells from blood, taken after autologous CMV-specific T cell therapy. The sequence was collected from a human patient who had received a solid organ transplant and had CMV disease. Some T cells may be graft donor cells. The rearrangement joins TRBV9 to TRBJ1-4; D is unclear. The chain's CDR3 is CASSVGLLTNEKLFF. CDR3 sequence (DNA): TGTGCCAGCAGCGTAGGTTTGTTGACTAATGAAAAACTGTTTTTT.